This TCR beta chain stems from a study of blood T cell repertoires in COVID-19. The method was immunoSEQ multiplex PCR; TCRdb's version includes in-frame clones alone and lacks a portion of them. Here the sample spans over 200,000 clones, 88% being singletons. CDR1 is MNHEY and CDR2 is SVGAGI in the germline V gene. Trimming pared 4 bases from V and 1 base from J, leaving 14 bases between. CDR3 length equals 16 residues. The sample taken for sequencing was peripheral blood. V gene TRBV6-5 combines with J gene TRBJ2-4; D possibly corresponds to TRBD2 (6 bases). This TCR came from a woman in her forties who had recovered from COVID-19. The CDR3 region has the DNA TGTGCCAGCAGTTCCGGGAGTGTCGGGGCCAAAAACATTCAGTACTTC. This codes for CASSSGSVGAKNIQYF.